This TCR beta chain was recovered during a study of blood T cell repertoires in COVID-19. Study as a whole: The origin of the acute and convalescent COVID-19 samples was the United States, Italy and Spain.

V lost 7 bases, J lost 8 bases, and 17 bases lay in between. Germline CDR1 is MNHEY and CDR2 is SMNVEV (reference sequence). The length of the CDR3 is 13 residues. In the original analysis: It was from reference gene primer amplification that nucleated cell counts were estimated. The protocol was immunoSEQ multiplex PCR, while the TCRdb copy is restricted to in-frame clones and leaves out a portion. V and J calls plus clone size are reproduced from that table; the DNA served to infer D and trimming. The table records about 170,000 clones, about 86% of them present only once. The chain employs TRBV27 and TRBJ1-2; D is possibly TRBD1 (6 bases). This receptor was identified in an older woman with COVID-19, enrolled during active disease. Sequencing was carried out using peripheral blood. The CDR3 loop reads CASKYRESRGYTF. In DNA, the CDR3 is TGTGCCAGCAAATACAGGGAATCGCGCGGCTACACCTTC.